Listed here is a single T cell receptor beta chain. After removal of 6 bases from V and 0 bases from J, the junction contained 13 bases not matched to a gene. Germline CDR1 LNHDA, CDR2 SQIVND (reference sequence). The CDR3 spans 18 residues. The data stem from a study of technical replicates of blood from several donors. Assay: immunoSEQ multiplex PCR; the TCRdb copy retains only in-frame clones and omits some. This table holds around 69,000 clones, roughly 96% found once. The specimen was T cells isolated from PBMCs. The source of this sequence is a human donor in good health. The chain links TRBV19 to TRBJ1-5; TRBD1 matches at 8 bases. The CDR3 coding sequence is TGTGCCAGTAGAATATATGAGAGGACAGGGTATAGCAATCAGCCCCAGCATTTT. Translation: CASRIYERTGYSNQPQHF.